One and the same sample provided the 8 T cell receptor beta chains below, sequenced in a study of early T cells in non-severe SARS-CoV-2 infection. From the 5' RACE reads, TCRdb called clonotypes with MiXCR, one entry per CDR3 protein. There are approximately 18,000 distinct CDR3 sequences in the sample; about 5% occur only once, and more than 6% lies in the top ten. The specimen sequenced was whole blood. The receptors come from an adult who was a healthcare worker with PCR-confirmed SARS-CoV-2 infection or an uninfected control (not recorded which).

This clonotype was seen a handful of times. CDR3 sequence: CASSLSRRHREQFF. The CDR3 DNA follows: TGTGCCAGCAGCCTCTCTAGACGACATAGAGAGCAGTTCTTC. This chain links TRBV21-1 with TRBJ2-1. TRBV21-1 is a pseudogene segment. The CDR3 spans 14 residues.

In this sample, this clonotype is medium-sized. The gene calls are TRBV29-1 and TRBJ2-5; D is undetermined. CDR3 length: 12 amino acids. Germline lookup yields CDR1 SQVTM and CDR2 ANQGSEA. V was trimmed by 4 bases and J by 2 bases, leaving 8 bases between them. The CDR3 protein is CSVGERQETQYF. The CDR3 DNA reads TGCAGCGTTGGGGAACGGCAAGAGACCCAGTACTTC.

The rearrangement uses TRBV29-1 and TRBJ2-1; 9 nucleotides line up with TRBD1. The J segment lost 6 bases and the V segment lost 5 bases, leaving 2 bases of the junction unmatched. This CDR3 has 12 amino acids. CDR1 is SQVTM and CDR2 is ANQGSEA in the germline V gene. The CDR3 sequence is CSVWGQGNEQFF. The CDR3 coding sequence is TGCAGCGTTTGGGGACAGGGCAATGAGCAGTTCTTC.

This clonotype is deemed medium-sized. This chain joins TRBV6-1 and TRBJ2-1, with D unresolved. Trimming shortened V by 8 bases and J by 0 bases, and 11 bases separated the two germline ends. Germline loops: CDR1 MNHNS, CDR2 SASEGT. This CDR3 comprises 14 residues. This CDR3 is CASLRLSSYNEQFF. The DNA of the CDR3 is TGTGCCAGCCTCCGACTTAGCTCCTACAATGAGCAGTTCTTC.

The sample holds many counts of this clonotype. This sequence joins TRBV5-1 and TRBJ1-1, with D hard to call. The CDR3 runs to 13 residues. Germline-derived CDR1 and CDR2 are SGHRS and YFSETQ. V dropped 4 bases and J dropped 4 bases, with 11 bases sitting between them. The CDR3 protein is CASSPETGTEAFF. In DNA, the CDR3 is TGCGCCAGCAGCCCGGAAACGGGCACTGAAGCTTTCTTT.

The V and J genes are TRBV21-1 and TRBJ2-7; the DNA was not compared with TRBD2, the D call given in the table. TRBV21-1 is labeled a pseudogene. CDR3 length: 14 amino acids. The CDR3: CATHLRTDAYEQYV. The CDR3 DNA reads TGTGCCACCCACCTCAGGACTGACGCATACGAGCAGTACGTC.

This clonotype has a count of ten or more. The rearrangement uses TRBV20-1 and TRBJ2-3, with D perhaps assigned TRBD1 or TRBD2 (5 bases each). Germline CDR1 DFQATT, CDR2 SNEGSKA (reference sequence). V gave up 3 bases and J gave up 5 bases, with 12 bases separating them. The CDR3 spans 13 residues. CDR3 sequence reads: CSASQGVRDTQYF. The CDR3 DNA follows: TGCAGTGCTAGCCAGGGAGTCCGAGATACGCAGTATTTT.

Within the sample, this clonotype is medium-sized. The chain links TRBV20-1 to TRBJ2-2, with D perhaps matching TRBD2 (5 bases). The V end lost 3 bases, the J end lost 1 base, and 15 bases lay between the germline ends. The CDR3 runs 16 residues. Germline-derived CDR1 and CDR2 are DFQATT and SNEGSKA (reference sequence). The CDR3 DNA is TGCAGTGCTAGTCCTCGCGGAGGCGGGAACACCGGGGAGCTGTTTTTT. This encodes CSASPRGGGNTGELFF.